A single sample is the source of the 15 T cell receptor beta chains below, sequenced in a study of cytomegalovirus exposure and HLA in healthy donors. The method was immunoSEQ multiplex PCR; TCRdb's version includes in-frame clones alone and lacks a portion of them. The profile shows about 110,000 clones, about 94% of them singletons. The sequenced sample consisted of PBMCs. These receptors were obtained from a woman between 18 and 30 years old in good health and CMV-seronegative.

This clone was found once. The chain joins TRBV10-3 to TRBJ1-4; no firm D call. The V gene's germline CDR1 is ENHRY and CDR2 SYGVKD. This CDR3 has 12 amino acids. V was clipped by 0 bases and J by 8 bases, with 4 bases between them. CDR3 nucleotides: TGTGCCATCAGTGAGTCGAGCGAAAAACTGTTTTTT. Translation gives CAISESSEKLFF.

CDR3 sequence reads: CASSFDPGGTSTDTQYF. For the CDR3, the DNA is TGTGCCAGCAGCTTCGACCCGGGGGGTACTAGCACAGATACGCAGTATTTT. The chain joins TRBV7-9 to TRBJ2-3, with TRBD2 matching over 7 bases. J gave up 0 bases and V 3 bases, and 9 bases lay outside the gene matches. The germline V gene has CDR1 SEHNR and CDR2 FQNEAQ (reference sequence). CDR3 size: 17 residues.

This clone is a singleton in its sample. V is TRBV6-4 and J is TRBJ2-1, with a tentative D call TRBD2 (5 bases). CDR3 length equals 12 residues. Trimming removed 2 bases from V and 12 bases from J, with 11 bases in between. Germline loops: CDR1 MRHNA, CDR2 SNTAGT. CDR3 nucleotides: TGTGCCAGCAGTGACCCTCCCGGGGTGCAGTTCTTC. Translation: CASSDPPGVQFF.

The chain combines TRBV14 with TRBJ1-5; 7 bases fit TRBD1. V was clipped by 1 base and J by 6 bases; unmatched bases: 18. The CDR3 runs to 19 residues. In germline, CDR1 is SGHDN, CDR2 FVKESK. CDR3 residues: CASSQAGRPVRQGGQPQHF. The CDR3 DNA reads TGTGCCAGCAGCCAAGCGGGAAGACCCGTCAGACAGGGAGGTCAGCCCCAGCATTTT.

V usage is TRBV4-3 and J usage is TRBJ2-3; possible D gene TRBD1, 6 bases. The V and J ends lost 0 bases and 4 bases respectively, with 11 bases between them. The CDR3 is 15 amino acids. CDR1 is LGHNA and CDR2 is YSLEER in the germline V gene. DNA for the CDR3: TGCGCCAGCAGCCAAGACACTGGGGGCGCAGATACGCAGTATTTT. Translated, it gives CASSQDTGGADTQYF.

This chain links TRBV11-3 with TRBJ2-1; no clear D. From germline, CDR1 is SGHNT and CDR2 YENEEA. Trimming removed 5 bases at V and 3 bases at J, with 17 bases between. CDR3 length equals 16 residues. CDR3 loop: CASSLGPGGLYNEQFF. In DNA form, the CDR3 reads TGTGCCAGCAGCCTCGGCCCCGGCGGCCTCTACAATGAGCAGTTCTTC.

The CDR3 spells CASSLGQMNTEAFF. Written as DNA, the CDR3 is TGTGCCAGCAGCCTGGGACAGATGAACACTGAAGCTTTCTTT. The chain joins TRBV7-3 to TRBJ1-1; TRBD1 aligns across 7 bases. The germline V gene has CDR1 SGHTA and CDR2 FQGTGA. There are 14 residues in the CDR3. V was clipped by 5 bases and J by 0 bases; unmatched bases: 3.

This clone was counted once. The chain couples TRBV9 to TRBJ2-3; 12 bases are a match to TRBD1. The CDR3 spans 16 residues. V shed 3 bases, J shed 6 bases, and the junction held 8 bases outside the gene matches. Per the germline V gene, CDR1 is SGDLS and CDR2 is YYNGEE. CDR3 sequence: CASSALGTGGADTQYF. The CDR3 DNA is TGTGCCAGCAGCGCCCTAGGGACAGGGGGCGCGGATACGCAGTATTTT.

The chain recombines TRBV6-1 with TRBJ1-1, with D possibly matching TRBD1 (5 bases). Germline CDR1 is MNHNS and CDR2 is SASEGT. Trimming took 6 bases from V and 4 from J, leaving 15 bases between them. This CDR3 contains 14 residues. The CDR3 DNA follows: TGTGCCAGCAGCCCGATGGGGGGAGTCACTGAAGCTTTCTTT. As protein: CASSPMGGVTEAFF.

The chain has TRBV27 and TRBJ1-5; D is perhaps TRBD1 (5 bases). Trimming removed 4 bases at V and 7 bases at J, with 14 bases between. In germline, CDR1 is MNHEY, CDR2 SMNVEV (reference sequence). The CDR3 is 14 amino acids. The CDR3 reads CASSSHRNGQPQHF. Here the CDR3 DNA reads TGTGCCAGCAGTTCACACAGGAATGGGCAGCCCCAGCATTTT.

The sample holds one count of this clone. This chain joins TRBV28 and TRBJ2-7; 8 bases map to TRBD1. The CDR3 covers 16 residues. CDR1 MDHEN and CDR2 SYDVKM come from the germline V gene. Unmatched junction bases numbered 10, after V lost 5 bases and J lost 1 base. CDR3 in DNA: TGTGCCAGCAGTCCCCAACAGGGGGGAAGGTCCTACGAGCAGTACTTC. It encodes CASSPQQGGRSYEQYF.

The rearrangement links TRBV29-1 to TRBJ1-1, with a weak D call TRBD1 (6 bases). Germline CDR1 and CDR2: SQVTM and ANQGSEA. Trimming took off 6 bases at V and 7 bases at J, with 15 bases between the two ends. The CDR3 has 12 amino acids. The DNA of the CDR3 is TGCAGCGTAGAAAGGGGGTGGGGTGAAGCTTTCTTT. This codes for CSVERGWGEAFF. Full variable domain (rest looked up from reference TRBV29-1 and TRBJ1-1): SAVISQKPSRDICQRGTSLTIQCQVDSQVTMMFWYRQQPGQSLTLIATANQGSEATYESGFVIDKFPISRPNLTFSTLTVSNMSPEDSSIYLCSVERGWGEAFFGQGTRLTVV.

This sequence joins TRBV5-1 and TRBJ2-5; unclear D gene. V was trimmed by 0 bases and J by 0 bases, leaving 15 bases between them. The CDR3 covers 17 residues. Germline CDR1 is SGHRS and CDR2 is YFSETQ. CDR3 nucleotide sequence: TGCGCCAGCAGCTTGGAATTGCGGTCCTTGTACCAAGAGACCCAGTACTTC. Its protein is CASSLELRSLYQETQYF.

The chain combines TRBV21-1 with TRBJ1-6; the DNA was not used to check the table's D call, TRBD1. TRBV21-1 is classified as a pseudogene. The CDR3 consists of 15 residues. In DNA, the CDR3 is TGTGCCAGCAGCAAAGAACGACAGGGAAATTCACCCCTCCACTTT. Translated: CASSKERQGNSPLHF.

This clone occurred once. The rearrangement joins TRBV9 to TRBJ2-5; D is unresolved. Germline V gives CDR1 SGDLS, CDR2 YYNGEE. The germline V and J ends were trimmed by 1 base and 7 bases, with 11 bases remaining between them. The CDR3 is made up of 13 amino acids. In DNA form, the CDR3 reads TGTGCCAGCAGCGTAATAGAACTTGGGACCCAGTACTTC. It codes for CASSVIELGTQYF.